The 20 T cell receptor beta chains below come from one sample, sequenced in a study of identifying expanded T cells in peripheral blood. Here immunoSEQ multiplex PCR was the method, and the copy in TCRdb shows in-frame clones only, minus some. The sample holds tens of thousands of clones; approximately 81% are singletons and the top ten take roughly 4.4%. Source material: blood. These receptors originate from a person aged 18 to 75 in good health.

Here the CDR3 DNA reads TGTGCCAGCAGCCCCTCGTCAGTGACTAACTATGGCTACACCTTC. Its protein product is CASSPSSVTNYGYTF. This chain links TRBV9 with TRBJ1-2; D gene uncertain. CDR3 length equals 15 residues. In germline, CDR1 is SGDLS, CDR2 YYNGEE. Trimming removed 4 bases from V and 0 bases from J, with 13 bases in between.

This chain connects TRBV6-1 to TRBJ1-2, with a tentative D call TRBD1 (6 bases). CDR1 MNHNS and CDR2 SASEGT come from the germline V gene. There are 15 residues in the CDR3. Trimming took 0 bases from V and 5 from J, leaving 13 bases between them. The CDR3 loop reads CASSEAQGIQYGYTF. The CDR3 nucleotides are TGTGCCAGCAGTGAAGCGCAGGGGATACAGTATGGCTACACCTTC.

The CDR3 DNA is TGTGCCAGTAACCCGGGACACCTAAACTACAATGAGCAGTTCTTC. This sequence encodes CASNPGHLNYNEQFF. The V and J genes are TRBV19 and TRBJ2-1; possibly TRBD1 for D (6 bases). Looked up from germline, CDR1 is LNHDA and CDR2 is SQIVND (reference sequence). This CDR3 is built from 15 residues. The ends were cut back, 7 bases at V and 3 bases at J, with 16 bases in the middle.

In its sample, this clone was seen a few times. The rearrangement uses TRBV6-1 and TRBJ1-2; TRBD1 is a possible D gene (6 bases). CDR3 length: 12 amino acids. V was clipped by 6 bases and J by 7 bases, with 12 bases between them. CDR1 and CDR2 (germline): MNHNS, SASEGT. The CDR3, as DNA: TGTGCCAGCAGCCTAGACAGGCTTGGCTACACCTTC. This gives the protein CASSLDRLGYTF.

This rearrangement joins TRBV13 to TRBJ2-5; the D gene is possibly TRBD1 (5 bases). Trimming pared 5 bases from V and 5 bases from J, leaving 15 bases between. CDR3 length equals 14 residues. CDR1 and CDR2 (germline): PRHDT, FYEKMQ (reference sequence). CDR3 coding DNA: TGTGCCAGCAGCAAACGACAGATTCAGGAGACCCAGTACTTC. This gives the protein CASSKRQIQETQYF.

DNA of the CDR3: TGTGCCTGGAGTGTAGGGCTGTCCAATGAGCAGTTCTTC. Protein sequence: CAWSVGLSNEQFF. This chain connects TRBV30 to TRBJ2-1; D gene ambiguous. CDR1 GTSNPN and CDR2 SVGIG come from the germline V gene (reference sequence). The germline V and J ends were trimmed by 0 bases and 6 bases, with 9 bases remaining between them. The CDR3 totals 13 residues.

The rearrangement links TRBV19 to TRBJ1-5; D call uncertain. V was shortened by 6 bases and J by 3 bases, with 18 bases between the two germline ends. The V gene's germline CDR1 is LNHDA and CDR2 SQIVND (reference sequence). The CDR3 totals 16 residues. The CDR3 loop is CASRPLIGSTNQPQHF. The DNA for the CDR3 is TGTGCCAGTAGGCCATTAATCGGGTCGACCAATCAGCCCCAGCATTTT.

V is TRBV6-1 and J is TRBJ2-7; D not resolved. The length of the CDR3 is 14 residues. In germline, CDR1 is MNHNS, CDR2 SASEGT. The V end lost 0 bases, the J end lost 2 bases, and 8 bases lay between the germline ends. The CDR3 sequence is CASSEAPGPYEQYF. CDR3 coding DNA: TGTGCCAGCAGTGAAGCGCCAGGCCCCTACGAGCAGTACTTC.

The CDR3 sequence is CASSEIGLSNQPQHF. The DNA of the CDR3 is TGTGCCAGCAGTGAAATTGGCCTTAGCAATCAGCCCCAGCATTTT. The chain combines TRBV2 with TRBJ1-5; no clear D gene. CDR3 length: 15 residues. Between the trimmed V and J ends, which lost 2 bases and 0 bases, there was a span of 8 bases. Germline loops: CDR1 SNHLY, CDR2 FYNNEI.

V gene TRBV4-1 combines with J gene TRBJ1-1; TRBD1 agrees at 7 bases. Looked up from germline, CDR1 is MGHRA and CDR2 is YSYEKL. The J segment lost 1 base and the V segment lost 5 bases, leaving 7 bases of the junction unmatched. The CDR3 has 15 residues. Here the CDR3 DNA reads TGCGCCAGCAGCTATAAAGGGGGCGCGAACACTGAAGCTTTCTTT. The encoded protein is CASSYKGGANTEAFF.

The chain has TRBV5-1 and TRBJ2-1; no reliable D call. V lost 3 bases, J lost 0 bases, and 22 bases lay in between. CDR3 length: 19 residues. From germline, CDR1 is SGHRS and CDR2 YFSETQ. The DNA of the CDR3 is TGCGCCAGCAGCTCCCCGACCCGGAGACTCTCGAGCTCCTACAATGAGCAGTTCTTC. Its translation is CASSSPTRRLSSSYNEQFF.

The CDR3 region has the DNA TGTGCCAGCAGCAGCCCGGAGGCCCCCGGCGCTGAAGCTTTCTTT. This encodes CASSSPEAPGAEAFF. The chain recombines TRBV21-1 with TRBJ1-1. TRBV21-1 is described as a pseudogene. This CDR3 has 15 residues.

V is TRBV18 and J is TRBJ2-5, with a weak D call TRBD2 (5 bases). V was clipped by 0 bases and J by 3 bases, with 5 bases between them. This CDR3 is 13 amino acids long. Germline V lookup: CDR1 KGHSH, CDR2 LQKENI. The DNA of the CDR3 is TGTGCCAGCTCACCACCGGGAGAAGAGACCCAGTACTTC. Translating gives CASSPPGEETQYF.

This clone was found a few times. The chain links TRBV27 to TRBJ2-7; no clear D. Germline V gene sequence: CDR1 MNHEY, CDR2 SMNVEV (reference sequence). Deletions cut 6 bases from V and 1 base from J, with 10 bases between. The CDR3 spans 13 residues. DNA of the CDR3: TGTGCCAGCAGCCGGCGACCTTCCTACGAGCAGTACTTC. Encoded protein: CASSRRPSYEQYF.

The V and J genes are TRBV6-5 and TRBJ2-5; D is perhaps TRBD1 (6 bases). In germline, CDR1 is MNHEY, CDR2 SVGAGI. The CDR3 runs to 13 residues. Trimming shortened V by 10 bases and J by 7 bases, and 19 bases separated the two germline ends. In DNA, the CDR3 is TGTGCCACTACGAATCCGGCAGGGGTGACCCAGTACTTC. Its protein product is CATTNPAGVTQYF.

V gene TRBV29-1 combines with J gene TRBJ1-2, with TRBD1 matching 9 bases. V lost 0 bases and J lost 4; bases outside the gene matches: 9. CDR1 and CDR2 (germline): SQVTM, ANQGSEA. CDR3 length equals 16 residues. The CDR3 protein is CSVEEKKGQGLYGYTF. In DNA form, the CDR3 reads TGCAGCGTTGAAGAGAAAAAGGGACAGGGCCTCTATGGCTACACCTTC.

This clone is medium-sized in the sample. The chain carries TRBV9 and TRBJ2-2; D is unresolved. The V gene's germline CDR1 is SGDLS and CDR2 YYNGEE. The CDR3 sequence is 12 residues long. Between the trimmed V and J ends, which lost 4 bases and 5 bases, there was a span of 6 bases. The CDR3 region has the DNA TGTGCCAGCAGCTCGAGGACCGGGGAGCTGTTTTTT. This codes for CASSSRTGELFF.

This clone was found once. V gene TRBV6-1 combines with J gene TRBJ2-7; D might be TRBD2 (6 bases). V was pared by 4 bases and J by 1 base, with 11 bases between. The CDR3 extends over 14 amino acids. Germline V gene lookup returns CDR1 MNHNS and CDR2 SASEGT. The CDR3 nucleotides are TGTGCCAGCAGTGCCGGGGGTTGGTCCTACGAGCAGTACTTC. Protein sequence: CASSAGGWSYEQYF.

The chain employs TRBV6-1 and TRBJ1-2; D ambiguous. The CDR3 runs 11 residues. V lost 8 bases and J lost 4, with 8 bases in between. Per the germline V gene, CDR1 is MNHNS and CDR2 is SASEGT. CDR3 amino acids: CASWTSYGYTF. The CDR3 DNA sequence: TGTGCCAGCTGGACGAGCTATGGCTACACCTTC.

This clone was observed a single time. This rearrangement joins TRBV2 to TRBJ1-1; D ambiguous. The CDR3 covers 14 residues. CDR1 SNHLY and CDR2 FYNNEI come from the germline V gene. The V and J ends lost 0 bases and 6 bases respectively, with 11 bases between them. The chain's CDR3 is CASSEAYVRSEAFF. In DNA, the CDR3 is TGTGCCAGCAGTGAAGCGTATGTAAGGTCTGAAGCTTTCTTT.